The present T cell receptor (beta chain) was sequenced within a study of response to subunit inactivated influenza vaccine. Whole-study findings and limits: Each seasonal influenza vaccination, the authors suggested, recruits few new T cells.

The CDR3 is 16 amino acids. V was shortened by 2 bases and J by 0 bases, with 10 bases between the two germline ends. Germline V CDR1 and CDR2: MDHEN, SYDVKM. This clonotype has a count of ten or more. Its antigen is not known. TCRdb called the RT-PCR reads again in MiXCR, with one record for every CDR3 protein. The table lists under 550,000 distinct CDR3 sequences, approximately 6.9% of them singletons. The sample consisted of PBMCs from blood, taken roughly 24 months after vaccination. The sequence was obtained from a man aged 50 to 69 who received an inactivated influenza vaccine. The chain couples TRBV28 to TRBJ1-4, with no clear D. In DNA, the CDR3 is TGTGCCAGCAGTTTAAACGGGCCCTCAACTAATGAAAAACTGTTTTTT. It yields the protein CASSLNGPSTNEKLFF.